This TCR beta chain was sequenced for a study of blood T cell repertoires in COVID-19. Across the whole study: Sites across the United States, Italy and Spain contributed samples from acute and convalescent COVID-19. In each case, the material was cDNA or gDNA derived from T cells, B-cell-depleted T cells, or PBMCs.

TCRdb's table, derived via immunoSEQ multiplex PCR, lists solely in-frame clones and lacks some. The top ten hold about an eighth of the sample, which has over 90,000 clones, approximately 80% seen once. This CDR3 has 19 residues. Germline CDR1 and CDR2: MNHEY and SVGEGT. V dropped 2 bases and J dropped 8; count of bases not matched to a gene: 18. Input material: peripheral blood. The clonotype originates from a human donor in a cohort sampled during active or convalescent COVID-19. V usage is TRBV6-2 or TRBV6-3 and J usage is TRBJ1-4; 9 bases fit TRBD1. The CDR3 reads CASSYPIGQGSLSEEKLFF. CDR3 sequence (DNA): TGTGCCAGCAGTTACCCAATCGGACAGGGGAGTTTATCGGAGGAAAAACTGTTTTTT.